Listed below are T cell receptor beta chains from one sample, sequenced in a study of spatial heterogeneity in lung cancer. TCRdb reprocessed the 5' RACE reads with MiXCR, giving one entry per CDR3 protein. The table has some 32,000 distinct CDR3 sequences, less than 11% seen once. Sequencing was performed on PBMCs, taken at follow-up. These TCRs come from a female donor with early-stage non-small cell lung cancer. The CDR3 runs from the conserved cysteine through the conserved F or W. D genes are given only for firm matches. Clone size, where shown, is once, few, many, or a class for clones that have expanded.

D: .
size: many
V: TRBV3-1
J: TRBJ2-5
DNA: TGTGCCAGCAGCCAAGATCCAGGGGGGCCGACCAAGACGGAGACCCAGTACTTC
CDR3: CASSQDPGGPTKTETQYF

D: .
size: .
V: TRBV12-3/TRBV12-4
J: TRBJ1-5
DNA: TGTGCCAGCAGTTTAGATGACAGTAAGCTTCAGCCCCAGCATTTT
CDR3: CASSLDDSKLQPQHF

D: TRBD1
size: many
V: TRBV12-3/TRBV12-4
J: TRBJ1-1
DNA: TGTGCCAGCAGTCCCGGTAAAACAGGGGTTGAAACTGAAGCTTTCTTT
CDR3: CASSPGKTGVETEAFF

D: TRBD2
size: .
V: TRBV6-2/TRBV6-3
J: TRBJ2-5
DNA: TGTGCCAGCAGTTACGGCGGGGGGGGCTCGGAGACCCAGTACTTC
CDR3: CASSYGGGGSETQYF

D: .
size: many
V: TRBV6-2/TRBV6-3
J: TRBJ1-1
DNA: TGTGCCAGCTCCCAGGGGATGAAGACTGAAGCTTTCTTT
CDR3: CASSQGMKTEAFF

D: .
size: many
V: TRBV6-7
J: TRBJ1-2
DNA: TGTGCCAGCAGCCTACAAGGACAACCGGAAGCTAACTATGGCTACACCTTC
CDR3: CASSLQGQPEANYGYTF

D: .
size: few
V: TRBV27
J: TRBJ2-7
DNA: TGTGCCAGCAGTTTGGGGACGTCGGAGCAGTACTTC
CDR3: CASSLGTSEQYF

D: TRBD1
size: .
V: TRBV3-1
J: TRBJ2-7
DNA: TGTGCCAGCAGCCCCGGGACAGTGAGCTCCTACGAGCAGTACTTC
CDR3: CASSPGTVSSYEQYF

D: TRBD2
size: many
V: TRBV3-1
J: TRBJ2-1
DNA: TGTGCCAGCAGCCAAGATCCGGGGGGACCCTACAATGAGCAGTTCTTC
CDR3: CASSQDPGGPYNEQFF

D: .
size: many
V: TRBV28
J: TRBJ2-7
DNA: TGTGCCAGCAGTTTACACTTAGGGGTGCTCTCCTACGAGCAGTACTTC
CDR3: CASSLHLGVLSYEQYF

D: TRBD1
size: few
V: TRBV3-1
J: TRBJ2-3
DNA: TGTGCCAGCAGCCGCCTCCCTTTCACCGGGACAGAGTCCACAGATACGCAGTATTTT
CDR3: CASSRLPFTGTESTDTQYF

D: .
size: .
V: TRBV5-1
J: TRBJ1-6
DNA: TGCGCCAGCAGCTTAAGTGACTCACCCCTCCACTTT
CDR3: CASSLSDSPLHF

D: .
size: many
V: TRBV4-2
J: TRBJ1-1
DNA: TGTGCCAGCAGCCAAGAGCACGGGGTATTCGCTGAAGCTTTCTTT
CDR3: CASSQEHGVFAEAFF

D: TRBD1
size: .
V: TRBV4-3
J: TRBJ2-1
DNA: TGCGCCAGCAGCCACGAGGACAGGGCCCTACGGAATGAGCAGTTCTTC
CDR3: CASSHEDRALRNEQFF

D: .
size: many
V: TRBV11-2
J: TRBJ2-3
DNA: TGTGCCAGCAGCCCGGCCCGCCTGGATACGCAGTATTTT
CDR3: CASSPARLDTQYF

D: TRBD1
size: many
V: TRBV28
J: TRBJ2-7
DNA: TGTGCCAGCACCCCAGTGGGACAGGGGGACGAGCAGTACTTC
CDR3: CASTPVGQGDEQYF

D: .
size: .
V: TRBV21-1
J: TRBJ2-1
DNA: TGTGCCAGCAGCAAAGAAGGCAGGGGAGTTTGGAATGAGCAGTTCTTC
CDR3: CASSKEGRGVWNEQFF

D: .
size: .
V: TRBV7-9
J: TRBJ2-7
DNA: TGTGCCAGCATGGGCTACGAGCAGTACTTC
CDR3: CASMGYEQYF

D: .
size: many
V: TRBV19
J: TRBJ1-1
DNA: TGTGCCAGTAGTATCGGACAGCGCGAAGCTTTCTTT
CDR3: CASSIGQREAFF

D: TRBD1
size: many
V: TRBV11-2
J: TRBJ1-2
DNA: TGTGCCAGCAGCTTAACGACAGGGGGCCGGGATGATGGCTACACCTTC
CDR3: CASSLTTGGRDDGYTF

D: TRBD2
size: .
V: TRBV6-5
J: TRBJ2-5
DNA: TGTGCCAGCAGTCCCCCGGGGGGACAAGAGACCCAGTACTTC
CDR3: CASSPPGGQETQYF

D: TRBD2
size: few
V: TRBV5-1
J: TRBJ2-1
DNA: TGCGCCAGCAGCGGGGCGGGGGGTAGCGCCACCTACAATGAGCAGTTCTTC
CDR3: CASSGAGGSATYNEQFF

D: .
size: many
V: TRBV6-5
J: TRBJ2-3
DNA: TGTGCCAGCAGTTACAGGGCATTAGATACGCAGTATTTT
CDR3: CASSYRALDTQYF

D: .
size: .
V: TRBV19
J: TRBJ1-4
DNA: TGTGCCAGTAGGGACGGACAGTTCGGCAATGAAAAACTGTTTTTT
CDR3: CASRDGQFGNEKLFF

D: .
size: .
V: TRBV9
J: TRBJ2-3
DNA: TGTGCCAGCAGCCTAAATCAGGGTGGGGGCACAGATACGCAGTATTTT
CDR3: CASSLNQGGGTDTQYF

D: TRBD1
size: few
V: TRBV7-2
J: TRBJ2-2
DNA: TGTGCCAGCAGCTTAGGACCAGGGGGCGGCGGGGAGCTGTTTTTT
CDR3: CASSLGPGGGGELFF

D: TRBD1
size: few
V: TRBV6-2/TRBV6-3
J: TRBJ1-6
DNA: TGTGCCAGCAGTTACTCTACGGGACAGGGGGTGAAACCCCTCCACTTT
CDR3: CASSYSTGQGVKPLHF

D: .
size: many
V: TRBV29-1
J: TRBJ1-5
DNA: TGCAGCGTTGAGGGTGGGGTAGGGCAGCCCCAGCATTTT
CDR3: CSVEGGVGQPQHF

D: .
size: many
V: TRBV6-1
J: TRBJ2-3
DNA: TGTGCCAGCAGTGAAATCTCCACTGTCCCAGATACGCAGTATTTT
CDR3: CASSEISTVPDTQYF

D: .
size: few
V: TRBV28
J: TRBJ1-2
DNA: TGTGCCAGCAGTTTCAAACCGAACACCTATGGCTACACCTTC
CDR3: CASSFKPNTYGYTF

D: TRBD1
size: many
V: TRBV24-1
J: TRBJ2-1
DNA: TGTGCCACCAGTGATAGGGGGACAGGGGGCTATGGAGGCAATGAGCAGTTCTTC
CDR3: CATSDRGTGGYGGNEQFF

D: TRBD1
size: .
V: TRBV2
J: TRBJ2-1
DNA: TGTGCCAGCAGTGATGGGGACAGGGTCAATGAGCAGTTCTTC
CDR3: CASSDGDRVNEQFF

D: .
size: many
V: TRBV3-1
J: TRBJ2-7
DNA: TGTGCCAGCAGCCAACCCGGACGGGACGAGCAGTACTTC
CDR3: CASSQPGRDEQYF

D: .
size: few
V: TRBV7-2
J: TRBJ2-7
DNA: TGTGCCAGCAGCTTTTCCCGGACATTCTACGAGCAGTACTTC
CDR3: CASSFSRTFYEQYF

D: .
size: many
V: TRBV11-2
J: TRBJ2-7
DNA: TGTGCCATAGGGACGGGAGACGTTAGGCAGTACTTC
CDR3: CAIGTGDVRQYF